The rows below give T cell receptor beta chains drawn from one sample of a study of Graves' ophthalmopathy and Graves' hyperthyroidism. Each CDR3 protein gets one entry after TCRdb re-called the multiplex PCR reads with MiXCR. The sample includes around 1,200,000 distinct CDR3 sequences, less than 45% of them seen just once. Specimen: peripheral blood or thyroid tissue (not recorded which). Receptor source: an adult man with Graves' hyperthyroidism. Each CDR3 is given without its conserved first and last residue. Fields, in order: V gene, J gene, CDR3 protein.

>TRBV20-1|TRBJ2-7
SARDLAGGWRSYEQY
>TRBV24-1|TRBJ2-2
ATSRTTGELF
>TRBV12-3/TRBV12-4|TRBJ2-7
ASSGGQGRSYEQY
>TRBV13|TRBJ2-2
ASSLFTHGELF
>TRBV25-1|TRBJ2-5
ASSVTGTAEETQY
>TRBV3-1|TRBJ2-6
ASSQVVRTDLSGANVLT
>TRBV12-3/TRBV12-4|TRBJ1-4
ASSLTLPTGVFTNEKLF
>TRBV6-1|TRBJ1-2
ASSEGGSYGYT
>TRBV13|TRBJ1-2
ASSLGPPTRPYGYT
>TRBV5-1|TRBJ2-5
ASSTGGEETQY
>TRBV15|TRBJ2-2
ATSRVKNTGELF
>TRBV30|TRBJ2-5
AWSVVRDQETQY
>TRBV6-5|TRBJ1-5
ASSHSRGFNQPQH
>TRBV10-3|TRBJ2-7
AISGSRGASEQY
>TRBV10-2|TRBJ1-5
AISPEYGNQPQH
>TRBV7-9|TRBJ1-1
ASSLGDRTVSEAF
>TRBV7-9|TRBJ2-2
ASSFRDTLSGELF
>TRBV28|TRBJ1-1
ASSWVLGEENTEAF
>TRBV29-1|TRBJ1-1
SVEDRGASTEAF
>TRBV4-3|TRBJ1-4
ASSQGGHQIVNEKLF
>TRBV2|TRBJ2-5
ASSEGAGKGQETQY
>TRBV7-2|TRBJ2-7
ASSLVFSGRAYEQY
>TRBV10-3|TRBJ1-5
ASSYSHKFGPQH
>TRBV29-1|TRBJ1-2
SVGRQTSNYGYT
>TRBV7-9|TRBJ2-5
ANKAIEETQY
>TRBV20-1|TRBJ1-1
SASDGGQGNTEAF
>TRBV20-1|TRBJ2-7
SARGGRDYEQY
>TRBV25-1|TRBJ1-2
ASSDQDRGRRGYT
>TRBV20-1|TRBJ1-2
RIRGTRGGYT
>TRBV24-1|TRBJ1-5
ATSGPRGNQPQH
>TRBV20-1|TRBJ1-1
RPRASNTEAF
>TRBV10-3|TRBJ1-2
ASTSGGSSYGYT
>TRBV7-1|TRBJ2-3
ASSSPTSGRAGGTDTQY
>TRBV12-3/TRBV12-4|TRBJ2-5
ASQMAGAGETQY
>TRBV24-1|TRBJ1-5
ATSAGAQPQH
>TRBV29-1|TRBJ1-2
SVEDRGTTHGYT
>TRBV11-2|TRBJ2-2
ASSRQGSTGELF
>TRBV19|TRBJ1-5
ASSTSRAHNQPQH
>TRBV7-2|TRBJ2-3
ASSFRSSTDTQY
>TRBV10-3|TRBJ1-5
AISEWRASNQPQH
>TRBV7-3|TRBJ2-2
AGSLTRRTGELF
>TRBV28|TRBJ2-5
ASSGPGNQETQY
>TRBV7-8|TRBJ1-1
ASSSRTSGGGTEAF
>TRBV12-3/TRBV12-4|TRBJ1-5
ASRSAGGWNQPQH
>TRBV7-9|TRBJ1-1
ASSLVPGQGTTEAF
>TRBV12-3/TRBV12-4|TRBJ2-2
ASLLGGLGGELF
>TRBV12-3/TRBV12-4|TRBJ1-1
ASSFSRNKVNTEAF
>TRBV11-2|TRBJ2-5
ASSAPRTGGETQY
>TRBV29-1|TRBJ2-7
SVTWDGRGNLSYEQY
>TRBV28|TRBJ1-5
ASSLFANQGGLRQPQH
>TRBV7-9|TRBJ2-5
ASGQWELAQY
>TRBV7-2|TRBJ1-3
ASSFVGQGSGNTIY
>TRBV10-3|TRBJ2-5
AISEVAQETQY
>TRBV10-3|TRBJ1-2
AISALATGVNYGYT
>TRBV29-1|TRBJ1-2
SVAQRGGYT
>TRBV10-3|TRBJ2-2
ALEGRVGTGELF
>TRBV19|TRBJ2-6
ASSDLKQGFGANVLT
>TRBV3-1|TRBJ2-2
ASSRGVTGELS